This T cell receptor beta chain was found in a study of shared clonotypes between healthy human individuals. Study overall: The plates for each donor numbered three CD4 naive, three CD4 memory, two CD8 naive and one CD8 memory.

This clone was seen just once. Produced via immunoSEQ multiplex PCR; TCRdb's table is partial and in-frame only. The sample records fewer than 350,000 clones, about nine tenths being singletons. The CDR3 consists of 17 residues. After removal of 2 bases from V and 0 bases from J, the junction contained 10 bases not matched to a gene. Germline V gene lookup returns CDR1 SGHRS and CDR2 YFSETQ. The material sequenced was memory CD8+ T cells sorted from blood. Sample subset: CD45RO+ cells pooled with CCR7-negative TemRA cells. The TCR sequence derives from a man younger than 30 in good health. This sequence joins TRBV5-1 and TRBJ2-7, with 8 bases identical to TRBD1. CDR3 sequence reads: CASSFLPLDRGSYEQYF. The CDR3 DNA follows: TGCGCCAGCAGCTTCCTACCTCTTGACAGGGGCTCCTACGAGCAGTACTTC.